This T cell receptor beta chain comes out of a study of T cell changes during pregnancy in multiple sclerosis. CDR3 length: 14 residues. V was cut by 3 bases and J by 2 bases, with 11 bases left in between. Looked up from germline, CDR1 is SGDLS and CDR2 is YYNGEE. This clone was detected once. Clones were read by immunoSEQ multiplex PCR, and TCRdb kept only the in-frame ones, dropping some. This table has around 56,000 clones, about 85% appearing once. This sequence joins TRBV9 and TRBJ1-1; D perhaps matches TRBD1 (5 bases). The TCR comes from a female donor with multiple sclerosis, enrolled in a pregnancy study. The sequencing here drew on CD4+ T cells from peripheral blood mononuclear cells, taken in the third trimester of pregnancy. The CDR3 here is CASSEGRRNTEAFF. CDR3 DNA: TGTGCCAGCAGCGAGGGGCGGCGAAACACTGAAGCTTTCTTT.